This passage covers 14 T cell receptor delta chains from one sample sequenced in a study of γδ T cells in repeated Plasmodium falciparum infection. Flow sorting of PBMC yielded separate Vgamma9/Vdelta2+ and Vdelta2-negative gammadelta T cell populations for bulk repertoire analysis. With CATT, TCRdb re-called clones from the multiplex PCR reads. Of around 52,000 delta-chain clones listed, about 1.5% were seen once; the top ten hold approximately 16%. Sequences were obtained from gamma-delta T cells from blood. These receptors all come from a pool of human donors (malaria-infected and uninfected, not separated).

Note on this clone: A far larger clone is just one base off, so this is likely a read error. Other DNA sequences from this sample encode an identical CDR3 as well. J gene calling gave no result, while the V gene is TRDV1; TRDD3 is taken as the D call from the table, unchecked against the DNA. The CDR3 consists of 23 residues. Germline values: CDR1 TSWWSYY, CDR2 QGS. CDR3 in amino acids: CALGELRHSFPYWGILHTDKLIF. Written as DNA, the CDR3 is TGTGCTCTTGGGGAACTGCGGCATTCCTTTCCTTACTGGGGGATACTTCACACCGATAAACTCATCTTC.

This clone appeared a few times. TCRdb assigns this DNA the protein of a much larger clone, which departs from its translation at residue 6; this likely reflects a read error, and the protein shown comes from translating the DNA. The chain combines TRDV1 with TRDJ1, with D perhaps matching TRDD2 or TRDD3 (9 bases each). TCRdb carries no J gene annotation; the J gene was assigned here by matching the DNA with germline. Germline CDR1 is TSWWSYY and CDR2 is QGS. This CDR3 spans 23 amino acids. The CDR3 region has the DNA TGTGCCTTCCATACCACCTTCCTACGGGTACTGGGGGACCAGCTGGGGGACACCGATAAACTCATCTTT. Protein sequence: CAFHTTFLRVLGDQLGDTDKLIF.

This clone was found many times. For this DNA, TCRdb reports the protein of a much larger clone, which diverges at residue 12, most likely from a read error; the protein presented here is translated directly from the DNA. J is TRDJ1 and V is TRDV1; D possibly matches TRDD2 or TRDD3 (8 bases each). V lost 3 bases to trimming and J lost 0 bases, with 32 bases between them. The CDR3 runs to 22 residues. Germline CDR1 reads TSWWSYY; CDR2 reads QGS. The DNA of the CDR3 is TGTGCTCTTGGGGACCTTTCTTCCTACGGGTTACCGGGGGATAGGAACACCGATAAACTCATCTTT. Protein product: CALGDLSSYGLPGDRNTDKLIF.

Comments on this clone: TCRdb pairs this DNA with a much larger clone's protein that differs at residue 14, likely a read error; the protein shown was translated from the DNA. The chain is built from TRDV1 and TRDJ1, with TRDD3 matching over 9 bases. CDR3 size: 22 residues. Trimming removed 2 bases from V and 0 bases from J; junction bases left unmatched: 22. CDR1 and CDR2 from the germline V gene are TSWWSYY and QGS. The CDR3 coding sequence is TGTGCTCTTGGGGAATGGCTCCCAACCCCTGGGGGATTTGGGGGAGACACCGATAAACTCATCTTT. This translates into CALGEWLPTPGGFGGDTDKLIF.

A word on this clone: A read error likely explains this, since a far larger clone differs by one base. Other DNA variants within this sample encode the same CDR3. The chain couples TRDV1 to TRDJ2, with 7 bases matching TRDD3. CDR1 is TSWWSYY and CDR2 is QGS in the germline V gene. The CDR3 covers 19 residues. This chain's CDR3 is CALGAPFPFWGGLTAQLFF. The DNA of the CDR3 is TGTGCTCTTGGAGCCCCATTCCCCTTTTGGGGGGGATTGACAGCGCAACTCTTCTTT.

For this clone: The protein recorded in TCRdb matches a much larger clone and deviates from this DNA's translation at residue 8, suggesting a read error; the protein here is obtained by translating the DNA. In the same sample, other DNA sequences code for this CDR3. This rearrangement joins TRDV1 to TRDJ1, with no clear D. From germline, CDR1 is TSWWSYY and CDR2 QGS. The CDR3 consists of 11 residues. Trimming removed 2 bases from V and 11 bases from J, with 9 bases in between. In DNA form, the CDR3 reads TGTGCTCTTGGGGAAAATCGTAATCTCATCTTT. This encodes CALGENRNLIF.

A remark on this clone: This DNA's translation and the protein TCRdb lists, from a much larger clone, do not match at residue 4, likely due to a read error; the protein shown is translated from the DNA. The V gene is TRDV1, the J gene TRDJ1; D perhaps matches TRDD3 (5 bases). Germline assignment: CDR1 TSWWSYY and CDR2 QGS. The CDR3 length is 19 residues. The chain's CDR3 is CALREDISGIPPYTDKLIF. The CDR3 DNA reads TGTGCTCTTAGGGAAGATATCTCCGGGATTCCCCCGTACACCGATAAACTCATCTTT.

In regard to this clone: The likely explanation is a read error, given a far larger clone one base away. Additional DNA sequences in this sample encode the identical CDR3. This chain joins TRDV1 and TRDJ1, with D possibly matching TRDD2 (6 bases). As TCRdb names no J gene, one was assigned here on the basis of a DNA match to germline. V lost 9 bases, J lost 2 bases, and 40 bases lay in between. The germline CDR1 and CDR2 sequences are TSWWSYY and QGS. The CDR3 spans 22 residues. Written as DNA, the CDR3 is TGTGCTCTCGGGAAGACCCCGTTCTTCCTCACCAATTTAGCGTCTCCAACCGATAAACTCATCTTT. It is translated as CALGKTPFFLTNLASPTDKLIF.

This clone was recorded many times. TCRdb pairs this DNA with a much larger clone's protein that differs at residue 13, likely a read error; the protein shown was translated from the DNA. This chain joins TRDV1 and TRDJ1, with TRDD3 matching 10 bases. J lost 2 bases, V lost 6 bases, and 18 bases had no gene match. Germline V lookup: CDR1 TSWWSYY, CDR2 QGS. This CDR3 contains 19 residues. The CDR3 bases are TGTGCTCTTGGCCCTTCTCACCGGGGGTACTGGGGGATGACCGATAAACTCATCTTT. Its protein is CALGPSHRGYWGMTDKLIF.

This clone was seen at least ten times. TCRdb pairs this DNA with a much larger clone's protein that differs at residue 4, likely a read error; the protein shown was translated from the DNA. CDR3 region: CALSSSRDKLIF. For the CDR3, the DNA is TGTGCTCTTTCTTCCTCCCGGGATAAACTCATCTTT. The chain has TRDV1 and TRDJ1; D possibly corresponds to TRDD2 (6 bases). CDR3 size: 12 residues. The germline V gene encodes CDR1 TSWWSYY and CDR2 QGS. With 8 bases removed from V and 5 bases from J, the gap between germline ends came to 12 bases.

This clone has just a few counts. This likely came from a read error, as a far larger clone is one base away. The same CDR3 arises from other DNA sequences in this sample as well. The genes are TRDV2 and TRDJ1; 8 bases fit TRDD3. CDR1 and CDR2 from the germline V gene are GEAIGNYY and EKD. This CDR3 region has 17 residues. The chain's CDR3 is CACDTLARGDNTDKLIF. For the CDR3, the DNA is TGTGCCTGTGACACCCTAGCCCGGGGGGATAACACCGACAAACTCATCTTT.

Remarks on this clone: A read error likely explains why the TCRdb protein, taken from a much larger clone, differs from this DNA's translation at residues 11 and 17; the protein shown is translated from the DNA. In nucleotides, the CDR3 is TGTGCTCTTGGGGAACCAACCTTCCTAATCCCTTTTAATGATGGGGGACTCCGGTACACCGATAAACTCATCTTT. It codes for CALGEPTFLIPFNDGGLRYTDKLIF. V gene TRDV1 combines with J gene TRDJ1, with D possibly matching TRDD2 (8 bases). V shed 1 base and J shed 0 bases, with 39 bases lying between them. Germline V CDR1 and CDR2: TSWWSYY, QGS. This CDR3 spans 25 amino acids.

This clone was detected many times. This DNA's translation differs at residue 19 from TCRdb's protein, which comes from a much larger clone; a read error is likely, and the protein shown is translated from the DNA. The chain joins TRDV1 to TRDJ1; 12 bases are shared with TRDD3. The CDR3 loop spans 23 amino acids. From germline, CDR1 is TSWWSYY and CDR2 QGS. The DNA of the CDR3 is TGTGCTCTTGGGGCGCGACTTCCTATCCCGTACTGGGGGATACCGAACTTTACCGGTAAACTCATCTTT. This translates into CALGARLPIPYWGIPNFTGKLIF.

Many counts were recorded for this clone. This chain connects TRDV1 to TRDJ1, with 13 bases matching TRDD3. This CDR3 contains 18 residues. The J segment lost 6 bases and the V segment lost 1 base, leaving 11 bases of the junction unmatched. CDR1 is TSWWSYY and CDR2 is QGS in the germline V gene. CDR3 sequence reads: CALGEPPYWGIRDNKLIF. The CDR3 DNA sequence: TGTGCTCTTGGGGAACCGCCGTACTGGGGGATACGCGATAATAAACTCATCTTT.